A single sample is the source of the 4 T cell receptor beta chains below, sequenced in a study of T-cell reconstitution after alpha-beta-depleted transplantation in children. For TCRbeta, the library was prepared with unique molecular identifiers. TCRdb processed the PCR reads anew with MiXCR; each CDR3 protein has one entry. The repertoire has 300,000 to 350,000 distinct CDR3 sequences, 15% to 20% of them found once; the top ten carry roughly two fifths. Source: PBMCs, mostly from graft donor cells, taken 360 days after TCRalphabeta/CD19-depleted stem cell transplant. All receptors come from a male patient aged 2 to 9 who had a stem cell transplant for acute lymphoblastic leukemia, so the T cells may come from the graft donor.

This chain connects TRBV12-3 or TRBV12-4 to TRBJ2-3; 9 positions agree with TRBD2. This CDR3 spans 17 amino acids. V lost 3 bases and J lost 0; bases outside the gene matches: 7. CDR3 nucleotides: TGTGCCAGCAGTTTCCCCGGACTAGCGCGGAGCACAGATACGCAGTATTTT. It encodes CASSFPGLARSTDTQYF.

This clonotype was seen at least ten times. This chain joins TRBV7-2 and TRBJ2-5; D is unresolved. Trimming took off 1 base at V and 2 bases at J, with 11 bases between the two ends. The CDR3 consists of 15 residues. Per germline, CDR1 SGHTA and CDR2 FQGNSA. The CDR3 here is CASSLVSRSQETQYF. The CDR3 region has the DNA TGTGCCAGCAGCTTAGTGAGTAGGTCACAAGAGACCCAGTACTTC.

J is TRBJ2-1 and V is TRBV7-9, with D possibly being TRBD1 (5 bases). The CDR3 is 15 amino acids. Germline CDR1 and CDR2: SEHNR and FQNEAQ (reference sequence). With 6 bases removed from V and 8 bases from J, the gap between germline ends came to 20 bases. The CDR3 loop is CASRAPLPGFDEQFF. CDR3 coding DNA: TGTGCCAGCAGAGCCCCCCTCCCAGGGTTCGATGAGCAGTTCTTC.

The rearrangement uses TRBV12-3 or TRBV12-4 and TRBJ1-1, with a tentative D call TRBD1 (5 bases). Trimming took off 6 bases at V and 2 bases at J, with 16 bases between the two ends. This CDR3 is 15 amino acids long. CDR3 in amino acids: CASSRLLDRNTEAFF. For the CDR3, the DNA is TGTGCCAGCAGCCGGCTCCTTGACAGAAACACTGAAGCTTTCTTT.